The rows below give T cell receptor beta chains drawn from one sample of a study of T cells in pancreatic ductal adenocarcinoma. Sequencing used immunoSEQ multiplex PCR; TCRdb keeps in-frame clones, though not all of them. Here the sample spans tens of thousands of clones, more than 90% being singletons. The sequenced sample consisted of PBMCs. These receptors were collected from a human donor with pancreatic ductal adenocarcinoma. Each CDR3 is given with its conserved first and last residue. The D gene is left open where the match is weak. The size field is filled for only some rows; it gives once, few, many or a size class.

clone_size j_call v_call d_call cdr3_nt cdr3_aa
. TRBJ2-1 TRBV27 . TGTGCCAGCAGTTTCCCCGCCACCAAGCAGTTCTTC CASSFPATKQFF
. TRBJ1-1 TRBV5-6 . TGTGCCAGCAGCTTTCAGGACCGTGCCCGAGAAGCTTTCTTT CASSFQDRAREAFF
. TRBJ1-1 TRBV6-6 TRBD1 TGTGCCAGCAGCCCGGGACAGATCACTGAAGCTTTCTTT CASSPGQITEAFF
. TRBJ2-7 TRBV5-5 . TGTGCCAGCAGCTCGAGGGGACCCTACGAGCAGTACTTC CASSSRGPYEQYF
. TRBJ2-6 TRBV5-4 . TGTGCCAGCAGCCCCCCGAGTGGGCAGCCTGGGGCCAACGTCCTGACTTTC CASSPPSGQPGANVLTF
. TRBJ2-7 TRBV28 TRBD1 TGTGCCAGCAGTTCGACAGGGAAGAGTGACGAGCAGTACTTC CASSSTGKSDEQYF
once TRBJ2-5 TRBV21-1 . TGTGCCAGCATCTTTGCCAAGGAGGGTCTGGAAGAGACCCAGTACTTC CASIFAKEGLEETQYF
. TRBJ2-3 TRBV29-1 . TGCAGCGCTAGACCACACGGAACAGATACGCAGTATTTT CSARPHGTDTQYF
. TRBJ1-2 TRBV7-2 . TGTGCCAGCAGCCAAGACGGGCGGGGATATGGCTACACCTTC CASSQDGRGYGYTF
. TRBJ1-1 TRBV4-2 . TGTGCCAGCAGCCAAAGTTACAGGGAAGGTCAAGCTTTCTTT CASSQSYREGQAFF
. TRBJ1-2 TRBV29-1 . TGCAGCGTTGGGCAGAACTATGGCTACACCTTC CSVGQNYGYTF
. TRBJ2-7 TRBV7-9 TRBD2 TGTGCCAGCAGCTTAGCTGGGGGGGCCTACGAGCAGTACTTC CASSLAGGAYEQYF
. TRBJ1-5 TRBV28 . TGTGCCAGCAGTTACCCCACGCACAATCAGCCCCAGCATTTT CASSYPTHNQPQHF
. TRBJ2-7 TRBV5-1 . TGCGCCAGCAGCGGGGAGGTTGTCTACGAGCAGTACTTC CASSGEVVYEQYF
. TRBJ2-3 TRBV7-2 TRBD2 TGTGCCAGCAGCGCCGGGGGGACCTTCACAGATACGCAGTATTTT CASSAGGTFTDTQYF
. TRBJ2-1 TRBV19 . TGTGCCAGTAGTATTCCAAGAGACAATGAGCAGTTCTTC CASSIPRDNEQFF
. TRBJ2-3 TRBV5-1 . TGCGCCAGCAGACGGGACACAGATACGCAGTATTTT CASRRDTDTQYF
. TRBJ2-3 TRBV9 TRBD2 TGTGCCAGCAGCGTAGCCCCTAGCGGGAGCACAGATACGCAGTATTTT CASSVAPSGSTDTQYF
. TRBJ1-4 TRBV19 . TGTGCCAGTAGTGAAAAGGGATATAATGAAAAACTGTTTTTT CASSEKGYNEKLFF
. TRBJ2-5 TRBV4-1 TRBD2 TGCGCCAGCAGCCTGGGACTAGCGGAGCCAGAGACCCAGTACTTC CASSLGLAEPETQYF
once TRBJ2-3 TRBV11-2 . TGTGCCAGCAGCCTCTGGGACATCGGTAGCACAGATACGCAGTATTTT CASSLWDIGSTDTQYF
. TRBJ1-2 TRBV6-5 . TGTGCCAGCAAGAGGGATGGCTACACCTTC CASKRDGYTF
. TRBJ2-7 TRBV7-6 . TGTGCCAGCAGCTCGCAGGAGGGTTACGAGCAGTACTTC CASSSQEGYEQYF
. TRBJ2-2 TRBV2 . TGTGCCAGCAGTGAAGACCCACCCTTCGGGGAGCTGTTTTTT CASSEDPPFGELFF
. TRBJ2-1 TRBV7-8 TRBD1 TGTGCCAGCAGGCGACAGGGGGTCAATGAGCAGTTCTTC CASRRQGVNEQFF
. TRBJ1-1 TRBV19 . TGTGCCAGTAGTATAGGGGGGCTTTCAAACGAAGCTTTCTTT CASSIGGLSNEAFF
. TRBJ1-1 TRBV29-1 TRBD1 TGCAGCGCCCAAGGACAGGTGAACACTGAAGCTTTCTTT CSAQGQVNTEAFF
once TRBJ2-7 TRBV5-1 . TGCGCCAGCAGCTTGTACACAGGGTCAGGCGAGCAGTACTTC CASSLYTGSGEQYF
. TRBJ2-3 TRBV29-1 TRBD1 TGCAGCGTCAAAACGACAGGGGCAGATACGCAGTATTTT CSVKTTGADTQYF
. TRBJ2-2 TRBV6-5 . TGTGCCAGCAGTGGAAGGGGGTCCGGGGAGCTGTTTTTT CASSGRGSGELFF
. TRBJ2-3 TRBV11-2 . TGTGCCAGCAGCCTTGGCCGGGGAGATACGCAGTATTTT CASSLGRGDTQYF
. TRBJ1-2 TRBV28 TRBD1 TGTGCCAGCAGTATTACAGGGGACTATGGCTACACCTTC CASSITGDYGYTF
. TRBJ1-5 TRBV15 . TGTGCCACCAGCAGAGATTCCCAGCCGAACAGGGCTAGGAGCAATCAGCCCCAGCATTTT CATSRDSQPNRARSNQPQHF
. TRBJ2-2 TRBV5-1 . TGCGCCAGCAGCCTTAACACCGGGGAGCTGTTTTTT CASSLNTGELFF
. TRBJ2-7 TRBV7-9 . TGTGCCAGCAGCTTAGTACTCGAGCAGTACTTC CASSLVLEQYF
. TRBJ2-3 TRBV11-2 TRBD1 TGTGCCAGCAGCCCGGACAGGGGCACAGATACGCAGTATTTT CASSPDRGTDTQYF
. TRBJ2-3 TRBV20-1 . TGCAGTGCTGTAAAGAAGGATACGCAGTATTTT CSAVKKDTQYF
. TRBJ2-2 TRBV9 TRBD2 TGTGCCAGCAGCGTAGGACTAGCGGGAGTCCTCACCGGGGAGCTGTTTTTT CASSVGLAGVLTGELFF
. TRBJ1-2 TRBV5-6 TRBD1 TGTGCCAGCAGTTTAGTACCGGGACAGGGGTTTGGCTACACCTTC CASSLVPGQGFGYTF
. TRBJ2-2 TRBV2 . TGTGCCAGCAGACAGGGCCTCGGGGAGCTGTTTTTT CASRQGLGELFF
. TRBJ2-5 TRBV15 TRBD2 TGTGCCACCAGCAGATACGGGGTAGCGGGAGAGAAAGAGACCCAGTACTTC CATSRYGVAGEKETQYF
. TRBJ2-1 TRBV4-3 TRBD1 TGCGCCAGCAGCCAAGACTTTCGGACAGGGGCCTACAATGAGCAGTTCTTC CASSQDFRTGAYNEQFF
. TRBJ1-6 TRBV10-3 TRBD1 TGTGCCATCTCGGACAGGGGGCTTGATAATTCACCCCTCCACTTT CAISDRGLDNSPLHF
. TRBJ2-5 TRBV6-1 TRBD1 TGTGCCAGCAGAAGGACAGGGGCCCAAGAGACCCAGTACTTC CASRRTGAQETQYF
. TRBJ2-7 TRBV5-5 . TGTGCCAGCAGCTTGGGCGGCTTCTCCTACGAGCAGTACTTC CASSLGGFSYEQYF
. TRBJ1-3 TRBV9 TRBD1 TGTGCCAGCAGCGCCCGGGACAGCGGGGGAAACACCATATATTTT CASSARDSGGNTIYF
few TRBJ2-7 TRBV30 . TGTGCCTGGAGTGTAGGCCTAGCGAACGAGCAGTACTTC CAWSVGLANEQYF
. TRBJ1-5 TRBV19 . TGTGCCAGTAGTATTGCCAGCTATAGCAATCAGCCCCAGCATTTT CASSIASYSNQPQHF
. TRBJ1-3 TRBV4-1 . TGCGCCAGCAGCCCCGGTCTGATGGGTCTAGCCTCTGGAAACACCATATATTTT CASSPGLMGLASGNTIYF